This entry features one T cell receptor (beta chain) sequence. Participant ages covered about 18 to 95 years across 25 or so US areas. Two negative PCRs, clearance, or symptom resolution had been documented for recovered Cohort 3 donors. The data originate from a study of blood T cell repertoires in COVID-19. Study context: Acute-phase and convalescent COVID-19 samples originated in the United States, Italy and Spain.

The CDR3 runs 15 residues. The germline V gene encodes CDR1 SGHRS and CDR2 YFSETQ. The ends lost 3 bases at V and 3 bases at J; junction bases unmatched: 3. Original data processing: Amplifying reference gene primers gave estimates of nucleated cell counts. Profiling relied on immunoSEQ multiplex PCR, and the TCRdb table lists in-frame clones only, not all of them. The V and J calls and clone size come from that table; D and trimming were worked out from the DNA. The sample holds under 200,000 clones; roughly 80% are singletons and the top ten take 3.4%. The V call is TRBV5-1, the J call TRBJ1-6; TRBD1 matches 7 bases. This clonotype originated in a woman aged 55-75 years who had recovered from COVID-19. The source material was PBMCs or T cells enriched from blood (not recorded which). CDR3 nucleotide sequence: TGCGCCAGCAGCTCGACAGGGAGCTATAATTCACCCCTCCACTTT. The encoded protein is CASSSTGSYNSPLHF.